These T cell receptor beta chains were read from a single sample in a study of CD4 T cells in relation to SARS-CoV-2 and coronaviruses. Profiled with immunoSEQ multiplex PCR; TCRdb holds only in-frame clones, not every one. The sample consists of about 59,000 clones, roughly 85% of them appearing once. Material for sequencing was memory CD4+ T cells from PBMCs. The source of these receptors is a human donor in good health. The CDR3 runs from the conserved cysteine through the conserved F or W. The order of the fields is J gene, clone size, D gene, V gene, CDR3 protein, CDR3 DNA. A D gene is named only where the DNA matches it firmly. Part of the rows lack a size; the others show once, few, many or a class for expanded clones.

j_call: TRBJ2-2
clone_size: once
d_call: TRBD2
v_call: TRBV6-1
cdr3_aa: CASSVRLAGGSVRTGELFF
cdr3_nt: TGTGCCAGCAGTGTCCGACTAGCGGGAGGTTCTGTCCGGACCGGGGAGCTGTTTTTT

j_call: TRBJ2-7
clone_size: .
d_call: TRBD2
v_call: TRBV7-8
cdr3_aa: CASSLAKGSGGSYEQYF
cdr3_nt: TGTGCCAGCAGCTTAGCGAAGGGTAGCGGGGGGAGCTACGAGCAGTACTTC

j_call: TRBJ2-1
clone_size: .
d_call: .
v_call: TRBV19
cdr3_aa: CASSNLWNEQFF
cdr3_nt: TGTGCCAGTAGCAATTTATGGAATGAGCAGTTCTTC

j_call: TRBJ2-1
clone_size: once
d_call: .
v_call: TRBV3-1/TRBV3-2
cdr3_aa: CASSPRQGKRKQFF
cdr3_nt: TGTGCCAGCAGCCCGAGGCAGGGGAAGCGAAAGCAGTTCTTC

j_call: TRBJ2-3
clone_size: .
d_call: .
v_call: TRBV5-1
cdr3_aa: CASSIGGRLLTDTQYF
cdr3_nt: TGCGCCAGCAGCATCGGGGGCCGCCTCCTCACAGATACGCAGTATTTT

j_call: TRBJ2-7
clone_size: .
d_call: .
v_call: TRBV12-3/TRBV12-4
cdr3_aa: CASSVSTGLEQYF
cdr3_nt: TGTGCCAGCAGCGTGTCAACAGGGCTCGAGCAGTACTTC

j_call: TRBJ1-4
clone_size: .
d_call: .
v_call: TRBV19
cdr3_aa: CASSPGQHRREKLFF
cdr3_nt: TGTGCCAGTAGTCCGGGCCAGCACAGAAGGGAAAAACTGTTTTTT

j_call: TRBJ2-1
clone_size: .
d_call: TRBD2
v_call: TRBV27
cdr3_aa: CASTGRAGDSSYNEQFF
cdr3_nt: TGTGCCAGCACTGGTCGAGCGGGAGACAGCTCCTACAATGAGCAGTTCTTC

j_call: TRBJ2-7
clone_size: once
d_call: TRBD2
v_call: TRBV27
cdr3_aa: CASSLNGLVGYEQYF
cdr3_nt: TGTGCCAGCAGTTTAAATGGACTAGTGGGCTACGAGCAGTACTTC

j_call: TRBJ1-5
clone_size: few
d_call: .
v_call: TRBV7-9
cdr3_aa: CASSNQGANQPQHF
cdr3_nt: TGTGCCAGCAGCAATCAGGGCGCCAATCAGCCCCAGCATTTT

j_call: TRBJ1-1
clone_size: .
d_call: .
v_call: TRBV5-1
cdr3_aa: CASSPTGKVNTEAFF
cdr3_nt: TGCGCCAGCAGCCCCACGGGGAAGGTGAACACTGAAGCTTTCTTT

j_call: TRBJ2-3
clone_size: .
d_call: TRBD2
v_call: TRBV28
cdr3_aa: CASSYSGGRFTDTQYF
cdr3_nt: TGTGCCAGCAGTTATAGCGGGGGACGGTTCACAGATACGCAGTATTTT

j_call: TRBJ1-5
clone_size: .
d_call: .
v_call: TRBV2
cdr3_aa: CASSGQRMGNQPQHF
cdr3_nt: TGTGCCAGCAGTGGGCAGAGGATGGGCAATCAGCCCCAGCATTTT

j_call: TRBJ2-5
clone_size: .
d_call: .
v_call: TRBV10-3
cdr3_aa: CAPPGETQYF
cdr3_nt: TGTGCCCCTCCCGGGGAGACCCAGTACTTC

j_call: TRBJ1-4
clone_size: .
d_call: TRBD1
v_call: TRBV30
cdr3_aa: CASQGAWDEKLFF
cdr3_nt: TGTGCCTCCCAGGGGGCGTGGGATGAAAAACTGTTTTTT

j_call: TRBJ1-1
clone_size: .
d_call: .
v_call: TRBV19
cdr3_aa: CLTRGMGTEAFF
cdr3_nt: TGTCTCACGAGGGGCATGGGCACTGAAGCTTTCTTT

j_call: TRBJ2-3
clone_size: .
d_call: TRBD1
v_call: TRBV19
cdr3_aa: CASSIVGQGIQDTQYF
cdr3_nt: TGTGCCAGTAGTATAGTGGGACAGGGAATACAAGATACGCAGTATTTT

j_call: TRBJ2-5
clone_size: once
d_call: .
v_call: TRBV24-1
cdr3_aa: CATSDPKSRGEWGETQYF
cdr3_nt: TGTGCCACCAGTGATCCAAAATCTCGCGGCGAATGGGGGGAGACCCAGTACTTC

j_call: TRBJ2-2
clone_size: .
d_call: .
v_call: TRBV13
cdr3_aa: CASSLVKELFF
cdr3_nt: TGTGCCAGCAGCTTAGTAAAGGAGCTGTTTTTT

j_call: TRBJ2-7
clone_size: .
d_call: .
v_call: TRBV24-1
cdr3_aa: CATSEPDEGLPYEQYF
cdr3_nt: TGTGCCACCAGTGAGCCCGATGAGGGACTCCCCTACGAGCAGTACTTC